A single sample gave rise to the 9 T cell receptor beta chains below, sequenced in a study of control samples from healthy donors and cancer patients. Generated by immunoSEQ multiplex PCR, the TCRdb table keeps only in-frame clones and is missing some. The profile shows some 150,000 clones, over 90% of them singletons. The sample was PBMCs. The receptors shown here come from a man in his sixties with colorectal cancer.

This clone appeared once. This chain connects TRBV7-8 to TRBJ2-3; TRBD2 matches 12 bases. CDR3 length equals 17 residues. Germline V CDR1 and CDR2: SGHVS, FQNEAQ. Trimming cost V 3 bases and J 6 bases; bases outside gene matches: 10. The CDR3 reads CASSFLPLAGGTDTQYF. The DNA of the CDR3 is TGTGCCAGCAGCTTCCTCCCTCTAGCGGGGGGGACGGATACGCAGTATTTT.

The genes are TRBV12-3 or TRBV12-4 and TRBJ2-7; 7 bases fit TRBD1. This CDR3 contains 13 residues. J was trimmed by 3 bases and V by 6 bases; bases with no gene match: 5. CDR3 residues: CASSPGQVYEQYF. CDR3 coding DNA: TGTGCCAGCAGCCCCGGACAGGTCTACGAGCAGTACTTC.

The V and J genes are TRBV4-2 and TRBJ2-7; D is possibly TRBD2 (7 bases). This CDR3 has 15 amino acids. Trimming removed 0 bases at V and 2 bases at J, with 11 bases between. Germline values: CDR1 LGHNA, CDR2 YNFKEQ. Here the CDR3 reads CASSQEEGGTYEQYF. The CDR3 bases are TGTGCCAGCAGCCAAGAGGAGGGGGGGACCTACGAGCAGTACTTC.

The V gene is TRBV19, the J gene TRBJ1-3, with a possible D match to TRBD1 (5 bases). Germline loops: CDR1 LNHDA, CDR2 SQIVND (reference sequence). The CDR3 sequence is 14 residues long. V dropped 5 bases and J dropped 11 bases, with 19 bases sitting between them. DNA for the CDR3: TGTGCCAGTAGTGACCGGGGCAGCCCTTATCCCATATATTTT. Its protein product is CASSDRGSPYPIYF.

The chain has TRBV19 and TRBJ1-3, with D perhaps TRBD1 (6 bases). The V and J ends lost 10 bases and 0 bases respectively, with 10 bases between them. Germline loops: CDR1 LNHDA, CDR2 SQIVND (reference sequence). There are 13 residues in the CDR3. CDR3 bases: TGTGCCACCTACAGGGCCTCTGGAAACACCATATATTTT. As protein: CATYRASGNTIYF.

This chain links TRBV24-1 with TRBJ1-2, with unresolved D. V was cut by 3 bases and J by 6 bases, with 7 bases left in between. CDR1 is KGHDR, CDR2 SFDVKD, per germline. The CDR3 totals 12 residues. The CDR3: CATSDGRDGYTF. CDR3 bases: TGTGCCACCAGTGATGGACGGGATGGCTACACCTTC.

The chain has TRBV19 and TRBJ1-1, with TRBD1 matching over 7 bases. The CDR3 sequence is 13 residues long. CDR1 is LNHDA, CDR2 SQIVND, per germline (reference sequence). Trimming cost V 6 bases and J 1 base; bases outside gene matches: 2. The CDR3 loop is CASRQGSNTEAFF. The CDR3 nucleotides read TGTGCCAGTAGACAGGGGTCGAACACTGAAGCTTTCTTT.

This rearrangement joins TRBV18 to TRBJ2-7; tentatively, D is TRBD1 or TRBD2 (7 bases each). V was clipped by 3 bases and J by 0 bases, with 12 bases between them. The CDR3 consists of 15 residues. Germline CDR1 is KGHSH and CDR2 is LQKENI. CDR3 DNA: TGTGCCAGCTCACCCGGGGGGACAGCCTCCTACGAGCAGTACTTC. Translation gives CASSPGGTASYEQYF.

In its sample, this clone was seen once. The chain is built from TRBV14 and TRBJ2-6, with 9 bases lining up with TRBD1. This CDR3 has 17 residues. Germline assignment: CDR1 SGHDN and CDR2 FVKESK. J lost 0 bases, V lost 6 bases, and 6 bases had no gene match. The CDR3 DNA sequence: TGTGCCAGCAGTCCCGGGACAGGGAGCTCTGGGGCCAACGTCCTGACTTTC. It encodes CASSPGTGSSGANVLTF. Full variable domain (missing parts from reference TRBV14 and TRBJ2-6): EAGVTQFPSHSVIEKGQTVTLRCDPISGHDNLYWYRRVMGKEIKFLLHFVKESKQDESGMPNNRFLAERTGGTYSTLKVQPAELEDSGVYFCASSPGTGSSGANVLTFGAGSRLTVL.